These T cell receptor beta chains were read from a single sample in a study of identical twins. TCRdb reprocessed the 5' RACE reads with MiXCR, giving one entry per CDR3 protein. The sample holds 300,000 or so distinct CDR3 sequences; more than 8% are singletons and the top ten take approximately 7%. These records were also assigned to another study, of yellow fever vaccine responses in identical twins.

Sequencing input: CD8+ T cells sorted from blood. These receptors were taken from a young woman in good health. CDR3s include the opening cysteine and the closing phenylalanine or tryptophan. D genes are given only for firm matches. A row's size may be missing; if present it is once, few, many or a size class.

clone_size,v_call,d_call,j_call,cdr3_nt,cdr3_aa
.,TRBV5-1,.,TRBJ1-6,TGCGCCAGCAGCTTAGGGACGGAGATTTATAATTCACCCCTCCACTTT,CASSLGTEIYNSPLHF
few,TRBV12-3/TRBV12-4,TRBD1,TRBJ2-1,TGTGCCAGCAGTCTAGAACAGGGGTCGTCCAATGAGCAGTTCTTC,CASSLEQGSSNEQFF
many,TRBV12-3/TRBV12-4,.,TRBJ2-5,TGTGCCAGCAGTCCCAACGGCGGGCCACGAGAGACCCAGTACTTC,CASSPNGGPRETQYF
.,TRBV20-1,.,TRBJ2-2,TGCAGTGCTAGTAGTGGCCTATTGAACACCGGGGAGCTGTTTTTT,CSASSGLLNTGELFF
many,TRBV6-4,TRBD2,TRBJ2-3,TGTGCCAGCAGTGCCATAGCGGGTGGCACAGATACGCAGTATTTT,CASSAIAGGTDTQYF
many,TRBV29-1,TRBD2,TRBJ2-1,TGCAGCGTTAAAGGACTAGCGGGAGGTGATGAGCAGTTCTTC,CSVKGLAGGDEQFF
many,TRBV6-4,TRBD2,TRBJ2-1,TGTGCCAGCAGTGGGAGACTAGCGGGATTCAATGAGCAGTTCTTC,CASSGRLAGFNEQFF
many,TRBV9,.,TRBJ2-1,TGTGCCAGCAGCGTAGTGGATGGGGACCCCTACAATGAGCAGTTCTTC,CASSVVDGDPYNEQFF
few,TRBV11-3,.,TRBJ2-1,TGTGCCAGCAGCTGGGGGAACTGGGAGCTCTTC,CASSWGNWELF
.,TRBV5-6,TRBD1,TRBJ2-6,TGTGCCAGCAGCTTGTTCCGAAAGGGACAGGCCCTGAGCTCTGGGGCCAACGTCCTGACTTTC,CASSLFRKGQALSSGANVLTF
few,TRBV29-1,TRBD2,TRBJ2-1,TGCAGCGTTGAAGATCGCAGCGGGAGTTACAATGAGCAGTTCTTC,CSVEDRSGSYNEQFF
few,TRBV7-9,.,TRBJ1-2,TGTGCCAGCATCGACGCGTATGGCTACACCTTC,CASIDAYGYTF
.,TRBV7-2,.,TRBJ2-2,TGTGCCAGCAGCTTAGCGATTTGGCGGGGAGCGAACACCGGGGAGCTGTTTTTT,CASSLAIWRGANTGELFF
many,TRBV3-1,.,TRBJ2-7,TGTGCCAGCAGCCAAGCGTTTGGGCTTGGAGGACCCTCCTACGAGCAGTACTTC,CASSQAFGLGGPSYEQYF
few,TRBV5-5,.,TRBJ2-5,TGTGCCAGCAGCTTTCTCACTTCTAAAGAGACCCAGTACTTC,CASSFLTSKETQYF
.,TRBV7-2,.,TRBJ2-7,TGTGCCAGCAGCTTAGGCTGGGGAGCCTACGAGCAGTACTTC,CASSLGWGAYEQYF
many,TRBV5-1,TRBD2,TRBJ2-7,TGCGCCAGCAGTATAACGGGGGGTCACGAGCAGTACTTC,CASSITGGHEQYF
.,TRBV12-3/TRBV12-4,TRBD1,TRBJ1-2,TGTGCCAGCAGTTTGGGGACAGGGCTGGACTATGGCTACACCTTC,CASSLGTGLDYGYTF
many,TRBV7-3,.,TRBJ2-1,TGTGCCAGCAGCCCCCGCCCGGACAATGAGCAGTTCTTC,CASSPRPDNEQFF
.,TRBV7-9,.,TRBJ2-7,TGTGCCAGCAGCCCCCCCAGGGACTACGAGCAGTACTTC,CASSPPRDYEQYF
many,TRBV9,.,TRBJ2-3,TGTGCCAGCAGCGCGGGGACTTGGCTGACATCTAGCACAGATACGCAGTATTTT,CASSAGTWLTSSTDTQYF
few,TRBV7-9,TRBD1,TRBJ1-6,TGTGCCAGCAGCTTCAGTACAGGGGTATCACCCCTCCACTTT,CASSFSTGVSPLHF
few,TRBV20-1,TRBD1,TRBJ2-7,TGCAGTGCTAGGGGACAGGAGCCTTACGAGCAGTACTTC,CSARGQEPYEQYF
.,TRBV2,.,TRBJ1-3,TGTGCCAGCAGGAGGGACGGTTCCTCTGGAAACACCATATATTTT,CASRRDGSSGNTIYF
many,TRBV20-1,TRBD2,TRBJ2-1,TGCAGTGCCAGTAATCCCCCCGCTAGCGGGAGTTATGAGCAGTTCTTC,CSASNPPASGSYEQFF
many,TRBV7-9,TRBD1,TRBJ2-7,TGTGCCAGCAGCCAGACCCTGGACAGGAGTGACGAGCAGTACTTC,CASSQTLDRSDEQYF
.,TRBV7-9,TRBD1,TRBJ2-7,TGTGCCAGCAGCTTAACGGGGACAGGGATTCACGAGCAGTACTTC,CASSLTGTGIHEQYF
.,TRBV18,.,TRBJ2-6,TGTGCCAGCTCACCACGTCAGCAGAAATCTGGGGCCAACGTCCTGACTTTC,CASSPRQQKSGANVLTF
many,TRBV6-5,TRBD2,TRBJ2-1,TGTGCCAGCAGTTACTCTGGACTAGCGGGGTACAATGAGCAGTTCTTC,CASSYSGLAGYNEQFF
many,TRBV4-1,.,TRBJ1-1,TGCGCCAGCAGCCACGGGACAACTGAAGCTTTCTTT,CASSHGTTEAFF
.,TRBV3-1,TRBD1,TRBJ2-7,TGTGCCAGCAGCCAAGGCTATGACAGGGTCTACGAGCAGTACTTC,CASSQGYDRVYEQYF
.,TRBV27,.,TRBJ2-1,TGTGCCAGCAGTCCCCAAGATCGAGCGAGCGCGGGTGGTGAGCAGTTCTTC,CASSPQDRASAGGEQFF
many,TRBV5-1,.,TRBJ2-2,TGCGCCAGCAGCTTCCCCCCCGGGACTAACACCGGGGAGCTGTTTTTT,CASSFPPGTNTGELFF
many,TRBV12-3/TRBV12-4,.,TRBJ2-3,TGTGCCAGCAGTTTATGGGTCGCAGATACGCAGTATTTT,CASSLWVADTQYF
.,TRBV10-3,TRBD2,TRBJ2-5,TGTGCCATCAGTGGAGGGGGGACTAGCGGGAGTCTAATCCAAGAGACCCAGTACTTC,CAISGGGTSGSLIQETQYF
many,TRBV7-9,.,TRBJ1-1,TGTGCCAGCATCCCCAGCGGGCCGGGAAACACTGAAGCTTTCTTT,CASIPSGPGNTEAFF
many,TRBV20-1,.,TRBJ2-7,TGCAGTGCTCCAGACCCACTAGCAATCGAGCAGTACTTC,CSAPDPLAIEQYF
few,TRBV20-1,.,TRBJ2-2,TGCTGCGCTAGAGACCTGGTGGGGGGAAAAGACACCGGGGAGCTGTTTTTT,CCARDLVGGKDTGELFF
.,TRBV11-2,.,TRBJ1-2,TGTGCCAGCAGCTTAGGGGTATTCTATGGCTACACCTTC,CASSLGVFYGYTF
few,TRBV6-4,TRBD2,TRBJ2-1,TGTGCCAGCAGTGCCGGGACTAGTAACAATGAGCAGTTCTTC,CASSAGTSNNEQFF
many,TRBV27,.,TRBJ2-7,TGTGCCAGCAGTTTAAGACCGACCTACGAGCAGTACTTC,CASSLRPTYEQYF
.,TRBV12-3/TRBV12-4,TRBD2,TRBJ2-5,TGTGCCAGCAGTTCTCCCGCGGGGGGGCGGGAGACCCAGTACTTC,CASSSPAGGRETQYF